This T cell receptor beta chain emerged from a study of T cell responses to AZD1222 COVID-19 vaccine. Germline values: CDR1 SGHNT, CDR2 YYREEE (reference sequence). The CDR3 sequence is 17 residues long. V was pared by 1 base and J by 5 bases, with 18 bases between. Data came from immunoSEQ multiplex PCR; TCRdb stores just in-frame clones and leaves some out. The table lists around 180,000 clones, 85% to 90% of them singletons. The study, taken as a whole, reports: Close to half of all spike-specific TCRs reportedly target regions of the variants that are unmutated. The sample set comprised mostly white British donors with more females, and clonal diversity was possibly underestimated.

About this clone: The antigen remains undetermined.

The receptor was derived from an adult in good health. This chain joins TRBV5-4 and TRBJ2-2; perhaps TRBD1 as D (6 bases). This specimen was peripheral blood, taken on day 0 of AZD1222 vaccination. The CDR3 sequence is CASSLHFQGLGTGELFF. CDR3 sequence (DNA): TGTGCCAGCAGCTTGCATTTTCAGGGGTTAGGAACCGGGGAGCTGTTTTTT.